This entry concerns a single T cell receptor (beta chain). Antigen unknown. The CDR3 consists of 14 residues. Trimming shortened V by 5 bases and J by 8 bases, and 18 bases separated the two germline ends. Germline V CDR1 and CDR2: MNHEY, SMNVEV (reference sequence). This entry belongs to a study of beta chain features in type 1 diabetes. At the level of the study: Researchers looked at approximately 110,000,000 sorted cells across all samples. Findings and limits, study-wide: Across all four CD4+ subsets, people with type 1 diabetes showed modestly shorter TCRB CDR3s.

The whole isolated RNA underwent reverse transcription, so sequencing captured expressed TCRB transcripts. Here immunoSEQ multiplex PCR was the method, and the copy in TCRdb shows in-frame clones only, minus some. Of more than 250,000 clones listed, approximately 14% are singletons. Sort purity for all populations was recorded as exceeding 98%. This clonotype was sampled from a man under 40 with type 1 diabetes. The source material was naive CD4+ T cells from blood. The chain couples TRBV27 to TRBJ1-2; D is unclear. In DNA form, the CDR3 reads TGTGCCAGCAGTGCCCCGGGGAGGCTAGGGGGCTACACCTTC. This codes for CASSAPGRLGGYTF.